These 23 T cell receptor beta chains originate from one sample sequenced in a study of blood T cell repertoires in COVID-19. Method: immunoSEQ multiplex PCR; TCRdb's copy keeps in-frame clones and lacks some. Of about 48,000 clones listed, 85% to 90% are singletons. The sample comprised peripheral blood. Source of these receptors: a woman older than 75 with COVID-19, enrolled during active disease.

The rearrangement links TRBV5-1 to TRBJ1-2; 10 bases line up with TRBD1. The germline gives CDR1 SGHRS, CDR2 YFSETQ. V lost 0 bases to trimming and J lost 2 bases; unmatched junction nucleotides: 10. This CDR3 has 18 residues. The CDR3 bases are TGCGCCAGCAGCTTGGCACGAGGGCCGGGACAGGGGAACTATGGCTACACCTTC. Translation: CASSLARGPGQGNYGYTF.

This chain links TRBV18 with TRBJ1-6; 8 nucleotides align to TRBD1. Trimming cost V 6 bases and J 10 bases; bases outside gene matches: 8. CDR1 is KGHSH, CDR2 LQKENI, per germline. The CDR3 has 14 residues. CDR3 in DNA: TGTGCCAGCTCTCAAGGACAGGGAAGGTCACCCCTCCACTTT. It yields the protein CASSQGQGRSPLHF.

The chain couples TRBV13 to TRBJ2-2; 12 nucleotides line up with TRBD2. J gave up 3 bases and V 5 bases, and 7 bases lay outside the gene matches. The CDR3 runs 17 residues. Germline V gene sequence: CDR1 PRHDT, CDR2 FYEKMQ (reference sequence). CDR3 region: CASSALLAGGHTGELFF. CDR3 sequence (DNA): TGTGCCAGCAGCGCCCTACTAGCGGGGGGACACACCGGGGAGCTGTTTTTT.

This rearrangement joins TRBV4-1 to TRBJ2-3; no firm D call. There are 13 residues in the CDR3. Trimming removed 0 bases from V and 4 bases from J, with 5 bases in between. Germline assignment: CDR1 MGHRA and CDR2 YSYEKL. The CDR3 spells CASSQEQSDTQYF. The CDR3 DNA reads as TGCGCCAGCAGCCAAGAGCAGTCAGATACGCAGTATTTT.

The rearrangement links TRBV25-1 to TRBJ2-1; TRBD1 is a possible D gene (6 bases). The CDR3 loop spans 15 amino acids. Trimming pared 4 bases from V and 7 bases from J, leaving 17 bases between. Germline loops: CDR1 MGHDK, CDR2 SYGVNS. Written as DNA, the CDR3 is TGTGCCAGCAGTGTAGGGGCAGGGGTTTGGAATGAGCAGTTCTTC. It codes for CASSVGAGVWNEQFF.

This chain links TRBV10-3 with TRBJ1-5; TRBD1 aligns across 10 bases. The V gene's germline CDR1 is ENHRY and CDR2 SYGVKD. Trimming removed 4 bases from V and 4 bases from J; junction bases left unmatched: 1. The CDR3 contains 14 residues. The CDR3 nucleotides read TGTGCCATCAGTGTGGGACAGGGGAATCAGCCCCAGCATTTT. Residues: CAISVGQGNQPQHF.

This chain uses TRBV27 with TRBJ2-7; D not resolved. Germline V gene lookup returns CDR1 MNHEY and CDR2 SMNVEV (reference sequence). The CDR3 runs 12 residues. Trimming pared 8 bases from V and 6 bases from J, leaving 14 bases between. The CDR3 DNA sequence: TGTGCCAGCGGCATACCCCGCGGCGAGCAGTACTTC. Translating it yields CASGIPRGEQYF.

V and J are TRBV5-1 and TRBJ1-1; TRBD1 matches 9 bases. This CDR3 has 13 residues. J was trimmed by 7 bases and V by 0 bases; bases with no gene match: 1. Germline V gene sequence: CDR1 SGHRS, CDR2 YFSETQ. The CDR3 DNA reads as TGCGCCAGCAGCTTGGCGGACAGGGGTGAAGCTTTCTTT. This translates into CASSLADRGEAFF.

The chain recombines TRBV27 with TRBJ2-2; no clear D. Germline V gives CDR1 MNHEY, CDR2 SMNVEV (reference sequence). The CDR3 covers 14 residues. Trimming took 3 bases from V and 1 from J, leaving 6 bases between them. CDR3 bases: TGTGCCAGCAGTTTTAGCAAGAACACCGGGGAGCTGTTTTTT. This sequence encodes CASSFSKNTGELFF.

The chain combines TRBV6-6 with TRBJ1-1; the D gene is possibly TRBD1 (6 bases). The V end was cut by 6 bases, the J end by 0 bases, with 20 bases between. The CDR3 is 17 residues long. CDR1 is MNHNY, CDR2 SVGAGI, per germline (reference sequence). The CDR3 region is CASRRERQVSMNTEAFF. In DNA, the CDR3 is TGTGCCAGCAGACGAGAGAGACAGGTTTCGATGAACACTGAAGCTTTCTTT.

This clone has just a few counts. The chain carries TRBV3-1 (or the pseudogene TRBV3-2) and TRBJ2-2, with 12 bases aligning to TRBD2. This CDR3 has 17 amino acids. V dropped 5 bases and J dropped 7; count of bases not matched to a gene: 11. Germline CDR1 LGHDT, CDR2 YNNKEL (reference sequence). The CDR3 loop is CASSSVSSGRAVGELFF. Written as DNA, the CDR3 is TGTGCCAGCAGCTCCGTTTCTAGCGGGAGGGCCGTCGGGGAGCTGTTTTTT.

The rearrangement joins TRBV5-3 to TRBJ1-2; 7 bases line up with TRBD1. TRBV5-3 is an ORF, with its function uncertain. The ends lost 6 bases at V and 9 bases at J; junction bases unmatched: 14. The CDR3 runs 14 residues. The CDR3 spells CARTLETGAASYTF. As DNA, the CDR3 is TGTGCCAGAACCCTGGAAACAGGGGCTGCGAGCTACACCTTC.

V is TRBV18 and J is TRBJ1-1; weak D call: TRBD1 (5 bases). The CDR3 loop spans 15 amino acids. Germline V gene data show CDR1 as KGHSH and CDR2 as LQKENI. The V end lost 3 bases, the J end lost 4 bases, and 15 bases lay between the germline ends. CDR3 protein: CASSPAQGKSTEAFF. The DNA of the CDR3 is TGTGCCAGCTCACCCGCCCAGGGCAAGAGCACTGAAGCTTTCTTT. Together with reference TRBV18 and TRBJ1-1, the CDR3 gives the full variable domain: NAGVMQNPRHLVRRRGQEARLRCSPMKGHSHVYWYRQLPEEGLKFMVYLQKENIIDESGMPKERFSAEFPKEGPSILRIQQVVRGDSAAYFCASSPAQGKSTEAFFGQGTRLTVV.

This chain uses TRBV5-1 with TRBJ2-1, with 9 bases identical to TRBD2. This CDR3 is 16 amino acids long. The germline V gene has CDR1 SGHRS and CDR2 YFSETQ. V lost 0 bases and J lost 3; bases outside the gene matches: 4. CDR3 region: CASSLVAGAVYNEQFF. The CDR3 DNA reads as TGCGCCAGCAGCTTGGTAGCGGGAGCGGTCTACAATGAGCAGTTCTTC.

The chain carries TRBV3-1 (or the pseudogene TRBV3-2) and TRBJ1-4; 9 bases are shared with TRBD1. The germline gives CDR1 LGHDT, CDR2 YNNKEL (reference sequence). The CDR3 is made up of 15 amino acids. V was pared by 5 bases and J by 7 bases, with 8 bases of the junction left unmatched. As DNA, the CDR3 is TGTGCCAGCAGCTCGAGGGGGACAGGGCGTGAAAAACTGTTTTTT. Protein: CASSSRGTGREKLFF.

This sequence joins TRBV6-5 and TRBJ2-1, with 9 nucleotides matching TRBD2. Germline-derived CDR1 and CDR2 are MNHEY and SVGAGI. Unmatched junction bases numbered 8, after V lost 5 bases and J lost 6 bases. The CDR3 is made up of 15 amino acids. DNA for the CDR3: TGTGCCAGCAGTCGGGGGGTAGCGGGAGTCAATGAGCAGTTCTTC. Encoded protein: CASSRGVAGVNEQFF.

V and J are TRBV24-1 and TRBJ2-1; D is unclear. V lost 0 bases and J lost 6, with 8 bases in between. Germline V lookup: CDR1 KGHDR, CDR2 SFDVKD. This CDR3 has 14 amino acids. The CDR3 nucleotides are TGTGCCACCAGTGATTTGTGGTCTAGCAATGAGCAGTTCTTC. Its translation: CATSDLWSSNEQFF.

This clone was seen only once. The rearrangement joins TRBV30 to TRBJ1-4; the match to TRBD1 covers 11 bases. This CDR3 contains 15 residues. CDR1 is GTSNPN, CDR2 SVGIG, per germline (reference sequence). V lost 1 base and J lost 6; bases outside the gene matches: 4. The chain's CDR3 is CAWSGGQGDHEKLFF. DNA of the CDR3: TGTGCCTGGAGTGGGGGACAGGGGGACCATGAAAAACTGTTTTTT.

The chain uses TRBV27 and TRBJ1-5; 7 positions agree with TRBD1. V was pared by 3 bases and J by 3 bases, with 5 bases of the junction left unmatched. Germline V gives CDR1 MNHEY, CDR2 SMNVEV (reference sequence). The CDR3 consists of 15 residues. The CDR3 region has the DNA TGTGCCAGCAGTTTCAGACAGGGTAACAATCAGCCCCAGCATTTT. Its translation is CASSFRQGNNQPQHF.

The chain employs TRBV18 and TRBJ2-5; 7 bases are shared with TRBD1. Germline CDR1 KGHSH, CDR2 LQKENI. The V gene end was trimmed by 3 bases and the J gene end by 4 bases; junction bases not matched to a gene: 5. This CDR3 region has 14 residues. In DNA, the CDR3 is TGTGCCAGCTCACCCAGACAGGGCGCAGAGACCCAGTACTTC. It specifies CASSPRQGAETQYF.

There are a few counts of this clone. The rearrangement uses TRBV6-5 and TRBJ1-1, with D uncertain. Germline V lookup: CDR1 MNHEY, CDR2 SVGAGI. Between the trimmed V and J ends, which lost 6 bases and 4 bases, there was a span of 15 bases. The CDR3 extends over 14 amino acids. The CDR3 DNA follows: TGTGCCAGCAGCCGGGAGATCGGGAGCACTGAAGCTTTCTTT. Its protein is CASSREIGSTEAFF.

The genes are TRBV28 and TRBJ1-6; TRBD1 agrees at 9 bases. In germline, CDR1 is MDHEN, CDR2 SYDVKM. Trimming at V came to 8 bases and at J to 10 bases, leaving 9 bases not matched to a gene. This CDR3 has 14 amino acids. The CDR3 sequence is CASGGTGRGSPLHF. Here the CDR3 DNA reads TGTGCCAGCGGAGGGACAGGGAGAGGGTCACCCCTCCACTTT.

The V and J genes are TRBV27 and TRBJ2-7, with 8 bases lining up with TRBD2. Per the germline V gene, CDR1 is MNHEY and CDR2 is SMNVEV (reference sequence). The CDR3 loop spans 16 amino acids. Germline trimming cut 4 bases from V and 2 bases from J; bases unmatched to any gene: 10. The CDR3 region has the DNA TGTGCCAGCAGTTCCTTTGCCGGGGGGGTACCCTACGAGCAGTACTTC. Protein product: CASSSFAGGVPYEQYF.